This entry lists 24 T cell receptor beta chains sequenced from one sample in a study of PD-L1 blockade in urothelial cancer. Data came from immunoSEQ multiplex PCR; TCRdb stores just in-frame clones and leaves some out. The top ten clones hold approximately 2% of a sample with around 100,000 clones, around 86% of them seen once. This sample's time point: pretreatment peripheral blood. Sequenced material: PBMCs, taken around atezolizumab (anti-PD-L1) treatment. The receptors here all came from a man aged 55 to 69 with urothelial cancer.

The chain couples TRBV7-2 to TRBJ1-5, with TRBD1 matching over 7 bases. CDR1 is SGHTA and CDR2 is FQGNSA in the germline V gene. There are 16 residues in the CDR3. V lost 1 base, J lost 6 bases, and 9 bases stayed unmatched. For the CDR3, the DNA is TGTGCCAGCAGCTTAGGGGTAACGACAGGGAGTCAGCCCCAGCATTTT. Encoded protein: CASSLGVTTGSQPQHF.

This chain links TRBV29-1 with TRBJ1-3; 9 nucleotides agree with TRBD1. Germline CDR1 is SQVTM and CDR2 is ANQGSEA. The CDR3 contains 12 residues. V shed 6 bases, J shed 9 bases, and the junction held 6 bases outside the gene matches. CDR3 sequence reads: CSVGTGIGTIYF. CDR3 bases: TGCAGCGTAGGGACAGGGATCGGCACCATATATTTT. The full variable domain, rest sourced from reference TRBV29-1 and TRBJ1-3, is SAVISQKPSRDICQRGTSLTIQCQVDSQVTMMFWYRQQPGQSLTLIATANQGSEATYESGFVIDKFPISRPNLTFSTLTVSNMSPEDSSIYLCSVGTGIGTIYFGEGSWLTVV.

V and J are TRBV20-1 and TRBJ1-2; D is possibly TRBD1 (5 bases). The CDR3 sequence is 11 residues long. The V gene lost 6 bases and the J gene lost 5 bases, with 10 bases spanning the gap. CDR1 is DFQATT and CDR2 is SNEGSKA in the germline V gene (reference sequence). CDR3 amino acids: CSAPGGYGYTF. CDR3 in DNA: TGCAGTGCCCCGGGGGGGTATGGCTACACCTTC.

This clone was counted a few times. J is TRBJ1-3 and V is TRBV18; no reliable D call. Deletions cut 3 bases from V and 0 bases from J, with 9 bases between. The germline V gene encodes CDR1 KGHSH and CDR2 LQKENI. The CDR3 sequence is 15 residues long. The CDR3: CASSPLDYSGNTIYF. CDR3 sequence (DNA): TGTGCCAGCTCACCTCTGGACTACTCTGGAAACACCATATATTTT. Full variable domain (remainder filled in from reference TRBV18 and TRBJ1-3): NAGVMQNPRHLVRRRGQEARLRCSPMKGHSHVYWYRQLPEEGLKFMVYLQKENIIDESGMPKERFSAEFPKEGPSILRIQQVVRGDSAAYFCASSPLDYSGNTIYFGEGSWLTVV.

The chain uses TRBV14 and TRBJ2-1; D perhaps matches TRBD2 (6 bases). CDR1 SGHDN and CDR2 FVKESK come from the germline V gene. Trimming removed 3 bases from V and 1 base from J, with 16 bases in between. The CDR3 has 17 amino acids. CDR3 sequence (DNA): TGTGCCAGCAGCCATGGGGGGAATCGGGGATCCTACAATGAGCAGTTCTTC. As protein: CASSHGGNRGSYNEQFF.

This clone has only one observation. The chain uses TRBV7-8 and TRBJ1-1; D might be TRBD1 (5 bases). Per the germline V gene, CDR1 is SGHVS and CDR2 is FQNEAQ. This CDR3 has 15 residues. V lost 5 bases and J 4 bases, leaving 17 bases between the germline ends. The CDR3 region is CASSPKQAPVTEAFF. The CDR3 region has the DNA TGTGCCAGCAGCCCCAAACAGGCCCCGGTCACTGAAGCTTTCTTT.

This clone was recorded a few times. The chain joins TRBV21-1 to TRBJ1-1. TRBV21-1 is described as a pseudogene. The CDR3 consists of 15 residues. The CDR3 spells CASSLCIGLNTEAFF. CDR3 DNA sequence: TGTGCCAGCAGCCTATGCATCGGTCTGAACACTGAAGCTTTCTTT.

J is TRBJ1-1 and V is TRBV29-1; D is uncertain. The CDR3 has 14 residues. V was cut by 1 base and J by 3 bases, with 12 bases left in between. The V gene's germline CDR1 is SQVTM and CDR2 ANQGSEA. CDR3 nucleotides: TGCAGCGTTGAAGGTAAGCTGAGGTACACTGAAGCTTTCTTT. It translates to CSVEGKLRYTEAFF.

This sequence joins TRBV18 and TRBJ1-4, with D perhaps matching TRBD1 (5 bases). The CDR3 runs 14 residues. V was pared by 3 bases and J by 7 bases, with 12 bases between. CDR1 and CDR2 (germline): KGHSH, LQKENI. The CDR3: CASSPQEGSEKLFF. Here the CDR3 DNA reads TGTGCCAGCTCACCGCAGGAGGGGAGTGAAAAACTGTTTTTT.

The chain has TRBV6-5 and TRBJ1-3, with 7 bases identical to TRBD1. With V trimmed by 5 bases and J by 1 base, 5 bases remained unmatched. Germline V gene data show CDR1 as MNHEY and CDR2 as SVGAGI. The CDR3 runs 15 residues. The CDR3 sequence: CASSVTRGSGNTIYF. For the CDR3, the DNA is TGTGCCAGCAGTGTTACCAGGGGGTCTGGAAACACCATATATTTT.

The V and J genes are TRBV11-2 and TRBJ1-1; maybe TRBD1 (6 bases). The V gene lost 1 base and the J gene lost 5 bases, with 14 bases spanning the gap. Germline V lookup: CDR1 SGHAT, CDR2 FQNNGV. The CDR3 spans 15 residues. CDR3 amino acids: CASSLGSRGKTEAFF. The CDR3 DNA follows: TGTGCCAGCAGCTTAGGCAGCAGGGGTAAGACTGAAGCTTTCTTT.

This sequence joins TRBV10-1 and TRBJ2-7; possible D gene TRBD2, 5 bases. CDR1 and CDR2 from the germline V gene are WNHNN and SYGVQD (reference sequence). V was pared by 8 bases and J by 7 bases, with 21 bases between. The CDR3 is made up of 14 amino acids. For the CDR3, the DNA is TGCGCCAGCGGCCCGACTAATACGAAACAGGAGCAGTACTTC. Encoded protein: CASGPTNTKQEQYF.

This chain's CDR3 is CATSRAGTGEETQYF. For the CDR3, the DNA is TGTGCCACCAGCAGGGCTGGGACAGGGGAAGAGACCCAGTACTTC. The J gene is TRBJ2-5, the V gene TRBV15; 10 bases line up with TRBD1. With 3 bases clipped from V and 3 bases from J, the junction kept 4 bases outside the gene matches. CDR3 length: 15 amino acids. CDR1 LNHNV and CDR2 YYDKDF come from the germline V gene (reference sequence).

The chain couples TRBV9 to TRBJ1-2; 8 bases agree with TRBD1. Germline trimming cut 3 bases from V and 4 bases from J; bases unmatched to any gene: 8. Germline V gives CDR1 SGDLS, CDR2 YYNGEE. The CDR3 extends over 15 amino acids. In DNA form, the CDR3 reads TGTGCCAGCAGCGCTGATGGACAGGGAATCTATGGCTACACCTTC. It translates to CASSADGQGIYGYTF.

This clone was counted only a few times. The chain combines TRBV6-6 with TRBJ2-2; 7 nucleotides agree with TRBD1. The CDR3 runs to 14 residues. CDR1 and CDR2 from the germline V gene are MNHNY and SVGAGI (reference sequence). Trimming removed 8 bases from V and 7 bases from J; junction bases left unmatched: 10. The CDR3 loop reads CASGRDREIGELFF. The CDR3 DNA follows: TGTGCCAGCGGACGGGACAGAGAGATCGGGGAGCTGTTTTTT.

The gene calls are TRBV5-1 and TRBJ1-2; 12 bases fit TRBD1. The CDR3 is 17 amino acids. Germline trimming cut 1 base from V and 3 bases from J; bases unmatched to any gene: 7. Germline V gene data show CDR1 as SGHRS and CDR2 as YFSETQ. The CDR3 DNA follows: TGCGCCAGCAGCTTGTTGGGACAGGGGGCCCTTCACTATGGCTACACCTTC. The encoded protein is CASSLLGQGALHYGYTF.

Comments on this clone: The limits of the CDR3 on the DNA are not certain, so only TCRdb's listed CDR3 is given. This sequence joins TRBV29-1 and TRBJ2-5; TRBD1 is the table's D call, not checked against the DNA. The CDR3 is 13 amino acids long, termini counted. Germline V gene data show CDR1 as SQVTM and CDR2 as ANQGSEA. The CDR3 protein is CSVANWGQGALYF.

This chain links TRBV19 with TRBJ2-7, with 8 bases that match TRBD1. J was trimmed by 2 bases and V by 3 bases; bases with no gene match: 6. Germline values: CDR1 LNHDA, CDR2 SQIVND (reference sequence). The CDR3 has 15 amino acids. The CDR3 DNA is TGTGCCAGTAGTATGCGGACAGGGTGCCCCTACGAGCAGTACTTC. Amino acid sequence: CASSMRTGCPYEQYF.

In DNA, the CDR3 is TGCAGCGTTGGGGGGGCGCGGGGGCTGAACACTGAAGCTTTCTTT. Residues: CSVGGARGLNTEAFF. The chain links TRBV29-1 to TRBJ1-1, with a tentative D call TRBD1 (6 bases). The CDR3 is made up of 15 amino acids. V gave up 4 bases and J gave up 0 bases, with 15 bases separating them. Germline V CDR1 and CDR2: SQVTM, ANQGSEA.

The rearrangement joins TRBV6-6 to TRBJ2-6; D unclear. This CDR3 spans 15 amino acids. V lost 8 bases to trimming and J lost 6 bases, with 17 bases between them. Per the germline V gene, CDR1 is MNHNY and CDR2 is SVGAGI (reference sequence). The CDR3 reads CASCPGTAMANVLTF. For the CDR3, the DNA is TGTGCCAGCTGTCCCGGAACAGCAATGGCCAACGTCCTGACTTTC.

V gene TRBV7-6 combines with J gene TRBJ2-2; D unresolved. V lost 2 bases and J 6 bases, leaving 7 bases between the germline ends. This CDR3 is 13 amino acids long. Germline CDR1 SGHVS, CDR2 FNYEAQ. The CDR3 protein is CASSLLTAGELFF. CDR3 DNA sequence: TGTGCCAGCAGCTTATTGACTGCCGGGGAGCTGTTTTTT.

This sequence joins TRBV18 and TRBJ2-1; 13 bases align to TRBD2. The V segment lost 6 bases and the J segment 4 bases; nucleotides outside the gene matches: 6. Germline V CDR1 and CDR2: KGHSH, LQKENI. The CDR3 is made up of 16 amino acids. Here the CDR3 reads CASSTSGGAQYNEQFF. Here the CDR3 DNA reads TGTGCCAGCTCTACTAGCGGGGGGGCCCAATACAATGAGCAGTTCTTC.

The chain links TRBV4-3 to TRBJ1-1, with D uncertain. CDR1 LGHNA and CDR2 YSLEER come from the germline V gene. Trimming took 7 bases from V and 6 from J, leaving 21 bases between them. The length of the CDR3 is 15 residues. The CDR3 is CASTHQRRQVAEAFF. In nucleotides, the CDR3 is TGCGCCAGCACCCACCAACGCCGTCAGGTTGCTGAAGCTTTCTTT.

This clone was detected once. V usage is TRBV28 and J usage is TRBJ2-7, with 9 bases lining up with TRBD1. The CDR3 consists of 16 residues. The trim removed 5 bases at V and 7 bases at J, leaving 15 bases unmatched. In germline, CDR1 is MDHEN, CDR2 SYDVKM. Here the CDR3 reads CASSTGQGLPREEQYF. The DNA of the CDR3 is TGTGCCAGCAGTACCGGACAGGGGCTACCACGGGAGGAGCAGTACTTC.